This T cell receptor beta chain appears in the sequencing data of a study of shared clonotypes between healthy human individuals. Some clones are missing from TCRdb's copy, which holds only in-frame ones; the method was immunoSEQ multiplex PCR. The repertoire holds around 600,000 clones, with 97% as singletons. The sequenced sample was naive CD4+ T cells sorted from blood. Subset here: CD45RA+ positively selected. The TCR originated in a woman aged 30 to 39 in good health.

CDR3: CASSFQHLKQGWAYEQYF. The CDR3 coding sequence is TGTGCCAGCAGCTTTCAACACCTCAAGCAGGGATGGGCTTACGAGCAGTACTTC. The J gene is TRBJ2-7, the V gene TRBV7-6; the D gene is possibly TRBD1 (5 bases). Trimming took off 3 bases at V and 4 bases at J, with 25 bases between the two ends. The CDR3 spans 18 residues. Germline CDR1 reads SGHVS; CDR2 reads FNYEAQ.